These T cell receptor beta chains were read from a single sample in a study of Ad26.COV2.S vaccination and SARS-CoV-2 variants. Profiled with immunoSEQ multiplex PCR; TCRdb holds only in-frame clones, not every one. The sample has hundreds of thousands of clones; about 90% are singletons. The sequencing here drew on peripheral blood, taken in a trial of Ad26.COV2.S vaccine versus placebo. The receptors here all came from a person between 18 and 65 years old who received the Ad26.COV2.S COVID-19 vaccine or a placebo. Each CDR3 is given with its conserved first and last residue. A D gene is named only where the DNA matches it firmly. Part of the rows lack a size; the others show once, few, many or a class for expanded clones.

-	TRBD2	TRBJ2-2	TRBV28	CASSFEGGWTGELFF	TGTGCCAGCAGTTTTGAGGGAGGGTGGACCGGGGAGCTGTTTTTT
-	-	TRBJ2-1	TRBV11-2	CASSLDIGGEQFF	TGTGCCAGCAGCTTAGATATTGGAGGTGAGCAGTTCTTC
-	TRBD1	TRBJ2-7	TRBV5-4	CASSPPDREFYEQYF	TGTGCCAGCAGCCCGCCAGACAGGGAGTTTTACGAGCAGTACTTC
-	-	TRBJ2-7	TRBV6-1	CASSDLAAYEQYF	TGTGCCAGCAGTGATCTAGCAGCCTACGAGCAGTACTTC
-	-	TRBJ2-5	TRBV11-2	CASSPRATLRTQYF	TGTGCCAGCAGCCCCCGGGCCACCCTCAGGACCCAGTACTTC
-	-	TRBJ2-5	TRBV3-1/TRBV3-2	CASSHHRDPDQYF	TGTGCCAGCAGCCACCATAGGGACCCGGACCAGTACTTC
-	TRBD1	TRBJ1-1	TRBV5-4	CASSLAGGTGGVAFF	TGTGCCAGCAGCTTGGCCGGGGGGACAGGGGGCGTAGCTTTCTTT
-	-	TRBJ1-1	TRBV29-1	CSVGGQPEAFF	TGCAGCGTGGGGGGACAACCCGAAGCTTTCTTT
-	-	TRBJ1-2	TRBV18	CASSPGSANYGYTF	TGTGCCAGCTCACCGGGCTCGGCTAACTATGGCTACACCTTC
-	-	TRBJ2-3	TRBV5-1	CASSLAQNTDTQYF	TGCGCCAGCAGCTTGGCCCAAAACACAGATACGCAGTATTTT
-	-	TRBJ2-1	TRBV19	CASSTTSNNEQFF	TGTGCCAGTAGTACAACTAGCAACAATGAGCAGTTCTTC
-	TRBD1	TRBJ1-5	TRBV18	CASSPFDRVLSQPQHF	TGTGCCAGCTCGCCCTTCGACAGGGTGCTTAGTCAGCCCCAGCATTTT
-	-	TRBJ2-6	TRBV18	CASSQLVNSGANVLTF	TGTGCCAGCTCACAACTGGTGAACTCTGGGGCCAACGTCCTGACTTTC
-	-	TRBJ1-2	TRBV6-1	CASSEAPTYGYTF	TGTGCCAGCAGTGAAGCCCCAACCTATGGCTACACCTTC
-	-	TRBJ1-1	TRBV18	CASYTSGYTEAFF	TGTGCCAGCTACACAAGCGGGTACACTGAAGCTTTCTTT
-	TRBD1	TRBJ2-5	TRBV5-1	CASSPGTVQETQYF	TGCGCCAGCAGCCCCGGGACAGTCCAAGAGACCCAGTACTTC
few	-	TRBJ2-7	TRBV19	CASKSGTNYEQYF	TGTGCCAGTAAAAGCGGGACAAACTACGAGCAGTACTTC
-	TRBD2	TRBJ2-1	TRBV4-2	CASSPVAGGILGNEQFF	TGTGCCAGCAGCCCCGTAGCGGGAGGGATTTTGGGTAATGAGCAGTTCTTC
-	-	TRBJ2-5	TRBV25-1	CASSPSWGRGSQETQYF	TGTGCCAGCAGTCCGTCGTGGGGGCGGGGGTCTCAAGAGACCCAGTACTTC
-	-	TRBJ1-1	TRBV3-1/TRBV3-2	CASSPWDTLNTEAFF	TGTGCCAGCAGCCCGTGGGACACCTTAAACACTGAAGCTTTCTTT
-	-	TRBJ2-5	TRBV6-1	CASSEGEGAVETQYF	TGTGCCAGCAGTGAAGGGGAGGGGGCCGTGGAGACCCAGTACTTC
-	-	TRBJ2-7	TRBV5-5	CASRQAVDRPYEQYF	TGTGCCAGCAGGCAGGCAGTCGACCGTCCCTACGAGCAGTACTTC
once	TRBD2	TRBJ2-3	TRBV7-9	CASSPSGSIWDTQYF	TGTGCCAGCAGCCCTAGCGGTAGTATTTGGGATACGCAGTATTTT
-	-	TRBJ2-7	TRBV6-2/TRBV6-3	CASSYPSGYEQYF	TGTGCCAGCAGTTACCCGAGCGGCTACGAGCAGTACTTC
-	-	TRBJ2-3	TRBV6-4	CASSAPRGPGTDTQYF	TGTGCCAGCAGTGCCCCCCGGGGCCCTGGCACAGATACGCAGTATTTT
-	TRBD2	TRBJ2-2	TRBV6-2/TRBV6-3	CASSYYAGRGNTGELFF	TGTGCCAGCAGTTACTATGCCGGGAGGGGTAACACCGGGGAGCTGTTTTTT
-	TRBD2	TRBJ2-7	TRBV11-2	CASSLVGLAGRSYEQYF	TGTGCCAGCAGCTTAGTTGGACTAGCGGGCCGCTCCTACGAGCAGTACTTC
-	-	TRBJ1-5	TRBV6-6	CASNLGVYNQPQHF	TGTGCCAGCAATCTAGGGGTTTACAATCAGCCCCAGCATTTT
-	TRBD1	TRBJ2-2	TRBV4-1	CASSQDPGGTGELFF	TGCGCCAGCAGCCAAGATCCAGGGGGCACCGGGGAGCTGTTTTTT
-	-	TRBJ2-7	TRBV6-6	CASRPLTGEQYF	TGTGCCAGCAGACCCCTCACGGGCGAGCAGTACTTC
-	-	TRBJ1-1	TRBV24-1	CATSDFGSEAFF	TGTGCCACCAGTGATTTCGGGAGTGAAGCTTTCTTT
-	-	TRBJ2-5	TRBV5-6	CASSLETFQETQYF	TGTGCCAGCAGCTTGGAAACATTCCAAGAGACCCAGTACTTC
-	-	TRBJ2-2	TRBV18	CASSPGSANTGELFF	TGTGCCAGCTCACCGGGGAGCGCGAACACCGGGGAGCTGTTTTTT
-	TRBD1	TRBJ1-2	TRBV10-2	CASNPGQGNYGYTF	TGCGCCAGCAACCCGGGACAGGGGAACTATGGCTACACCTTC
-	TRBD1	TRBJ1-2	TRBV3-1/TRBV3-2	CASSQTGGQNYGYTF	TGTGCCAGCAGCCAAACAGGGGGACAGAACTATGGCTACACCTTC
-	-	TRBJ2-6	TRBV6-5	CASSYAGWRANVLTF	TGTGCCAGCAGTTACGCGGGTTGGCGGGCCAACGTCCTGACTTTC
-	-	TRBJ1-5	TRBV5-6	CASSTGGMGNQPQHF	TGTGCCAGCTCAACGGGGGGAATGGGCAATCAGCCCCAGCATTTT
-	TRBD1	TRBJ1-1	TRBV5-1	CASSYRQGGTEAFF	TGCGCCAGCAGCTACCGACAGGGCGGCACTGAAGCTTTCTTT
once	-	TRBJ2-1	TRBV11-2	CASSSPVGGYNEQFF	TGTGCCAGCAGCTCCCCAGTTGGAGGCTACAATGAGCAGTTCTTC
-	-	TRBJ2-1	TRBV25-1	CASSEPRGGPNEQFF	TGTGCCAGCAGTGAGCCCAGGGGGGGCCCCAATGAGCAGTTCTTC
-	-	TRBJ2-1	TRBV6-5	CASSYQRRYNEQFF	TGTGCCAGCAGTTACCAGCGGAGATACAATGAGCAGTTCTTC